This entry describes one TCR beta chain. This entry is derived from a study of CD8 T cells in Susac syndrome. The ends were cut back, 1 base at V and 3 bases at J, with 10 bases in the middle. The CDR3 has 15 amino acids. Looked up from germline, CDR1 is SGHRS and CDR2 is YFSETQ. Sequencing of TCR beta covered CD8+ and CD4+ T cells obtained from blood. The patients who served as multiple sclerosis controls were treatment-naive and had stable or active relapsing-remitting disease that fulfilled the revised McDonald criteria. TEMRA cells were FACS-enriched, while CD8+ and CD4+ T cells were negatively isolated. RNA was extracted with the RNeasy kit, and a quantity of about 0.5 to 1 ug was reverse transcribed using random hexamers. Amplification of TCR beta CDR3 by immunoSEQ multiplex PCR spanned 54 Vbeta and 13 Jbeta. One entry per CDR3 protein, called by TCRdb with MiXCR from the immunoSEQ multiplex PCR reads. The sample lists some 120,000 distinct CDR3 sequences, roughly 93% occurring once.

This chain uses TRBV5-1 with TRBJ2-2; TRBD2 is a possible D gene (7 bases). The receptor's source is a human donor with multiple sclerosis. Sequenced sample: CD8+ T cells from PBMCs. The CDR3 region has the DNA TGCGCCAGCAGCTTGATCGGGGGGCACACCGGGGAGCTGTTTTTT. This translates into CASSLIGGHTGELFF.